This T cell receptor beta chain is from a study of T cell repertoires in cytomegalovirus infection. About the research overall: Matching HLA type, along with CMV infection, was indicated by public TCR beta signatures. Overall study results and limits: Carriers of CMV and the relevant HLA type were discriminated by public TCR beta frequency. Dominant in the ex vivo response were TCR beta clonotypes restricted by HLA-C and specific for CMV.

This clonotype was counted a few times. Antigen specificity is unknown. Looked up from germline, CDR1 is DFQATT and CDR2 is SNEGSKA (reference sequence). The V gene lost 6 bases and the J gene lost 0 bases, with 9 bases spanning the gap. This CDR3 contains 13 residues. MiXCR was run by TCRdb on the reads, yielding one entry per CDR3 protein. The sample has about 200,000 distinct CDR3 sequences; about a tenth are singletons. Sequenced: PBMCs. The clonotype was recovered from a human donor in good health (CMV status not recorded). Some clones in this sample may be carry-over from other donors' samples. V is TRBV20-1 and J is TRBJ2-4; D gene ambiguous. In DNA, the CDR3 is TGCAGTGCAGGACCACTAGCCAAAAACATTCAGTACTTC. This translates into CSAGPLAKNIQYF.